The 5 T cell receptor beta chains below were found in one sample sequenced in a study of T-cell memory formation after mild COVID-19. TCRdb ran MiXCR on the 5' RACE reads and lists one entry per CDR3 protein. Of more than 300,000 distinct CDR3 sequences listed, around a fifth are singletons. Sequencing was carried out using PBMCs or a T cell subset sorted from them (not recorded which). These receptors all stem from a man between 18 and 29 years old who had mild COVID-19 (a few samples of this study predate the infection). Cell type and time point are not known.

The chain is built from TRBV15 and TRBJ2-1; D is unclear. V was trimmed by 2 bases and J by 0 bases, leaving 11 bases between them. CDR3 length: 16 residues. The germline V gene encodes CDR1 LNHNV and CDR2 YYDKDF (reference sequence). The CDR3 spells CATSRYDPSSYNEQFF. Written as DNA, the CDR3 is TGTGCCACCAGCAGATACGACCCGAGCTCCTACAATGAGCAGTTCTTC.

The chain carries TRBV20-1 and TRBJ2-7; perhaps TRBD1 as D (5 bases). The CDR3 extends over 12 amino acids. Trimming shortened V by 3 bases and J by 4 bases, and 10 bases separated the two germline ends. Looked up from germline, CDR1 is DFQATT and CDR2 is SNEGSKA (reference sequence). The CDR3 protein is CSASRATYEQYF. The CDR3 DNA follows: TGCAGTGCTAGCAGGGCAACTTACGAGCAGTACTTC.

This clonotype has just a few counts. CDR3 sequence reads: CASSQAVGYTDTQYF. In DNA, the CDR3 is TGTGCCAGCAGCCAAGCGGTTGGCTACACAGATACGCAGTATTTT. The chain links TRBV3-1 to TRBJ2-3, with D hard to call. CDR3 length: 15 amino acids. The V end lost 1 base, the J end lost 2 bases, and 10 bases lay between the germline ends. Germline assignment: CDR1 LGHDT and CDR2 YNNKEL (reference sequence).

In this sample, this clonotype turned up a few times. This chain uses TRBV5-1 with TRBJ2-3; D remains ambiguous. This CDR3 contains 13 residues. Germline V lookup: CDR1 SGHRS, CDR2 YFSETQ. The V gene lost 3 bases and the J gene lost 2 bases, with 7 bases spanning the gap. The CDR3 sequence: CASSSVVTDTQYF. In DNA, the CDR3 is TGCGCCAGCAGCTCCGTGGTCACAGATACGCAGTATTTT.

This clonotype was observed a handful of times. The V and J genes are TRBV6-5 and TRBJ2-7, with D possibly matching TRBD2 (5 bases). CDR3 length: 14 amino acids. Between the trimmed V and J ends, which lost 5 bases and 1 base, there was a span of 12 bases. The V gene's germline CDR1 is MNHEY and CDR2 SVGAGI. Here the CDR3 DNA reads TGTGCCAGCAGTCGGGGTGTTGGTTCCTACGAGCAGTACTTC. It encodes CASSRGVGSYEQYF.